This note documents a single TCR beta chain sequence. What it binds is unknown. This sample is drawn from a study of T cell responses to AZD1222 COVID-19 vaccine. Study-level findings and limits: Dominant at 160-218 and 743-854, vaccine-associated CD4 TCRs also spanned spike. Only a handful of AZD1222 recipients tested seropositive at baseline. Two doses of AZD1222 preceded a rise in Spike-specific TCR breadth and depth.

The trim removed 5 bases at V and 4 bases at J, leaving 4 bases unmatched. Germline V lookup: CDR1 SGDLS, CDR2 YYNGEE. The CDR3 has 13 amino acids. Produced via immunoSEQ multiplex PCR; TCRdb's table is partial and in-frame only. The data show 150,000 to 200,000 clones, under 95% seen once. The TCR comes from an adult who received the AZD1222 COVID-19 vaccine. The input for sequencing was peripheral blood, taken 28 days after the second AZD1222 dose. The genes are TRBV9 and TRBJ1-1; TRBD1 matches at 8 bases. The CDR3 reads CASSVTGGTEAFF. The CDR3, as DNA: TGTGCCAGCAGTGTTACAGGGGGCACTGAAGCTTTCTTT.